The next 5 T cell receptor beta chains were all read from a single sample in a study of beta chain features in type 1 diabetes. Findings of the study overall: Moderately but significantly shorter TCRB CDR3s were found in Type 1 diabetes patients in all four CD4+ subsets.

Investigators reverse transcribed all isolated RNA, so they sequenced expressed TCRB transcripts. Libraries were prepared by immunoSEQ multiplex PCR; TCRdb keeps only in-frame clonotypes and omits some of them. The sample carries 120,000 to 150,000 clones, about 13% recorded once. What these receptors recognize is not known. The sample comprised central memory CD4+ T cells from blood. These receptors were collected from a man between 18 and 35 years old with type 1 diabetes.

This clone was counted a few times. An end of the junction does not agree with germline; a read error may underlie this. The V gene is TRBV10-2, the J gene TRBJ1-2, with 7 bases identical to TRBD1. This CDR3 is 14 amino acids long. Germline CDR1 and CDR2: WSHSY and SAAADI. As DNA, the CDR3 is TGCGCCAGCCGTGACCGGGACAGAGCCTATGGCTACACCTTC. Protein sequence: CASRDRDRAYGYTF.

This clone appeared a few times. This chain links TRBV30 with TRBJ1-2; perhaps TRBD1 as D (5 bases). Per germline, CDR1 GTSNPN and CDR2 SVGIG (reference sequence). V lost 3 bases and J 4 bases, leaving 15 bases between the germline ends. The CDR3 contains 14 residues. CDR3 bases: TGTGCCTGGAGCACTTATGGGGCGGTCTATGGCTACACCTTC. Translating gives CAWSTYGAVYGYTF.

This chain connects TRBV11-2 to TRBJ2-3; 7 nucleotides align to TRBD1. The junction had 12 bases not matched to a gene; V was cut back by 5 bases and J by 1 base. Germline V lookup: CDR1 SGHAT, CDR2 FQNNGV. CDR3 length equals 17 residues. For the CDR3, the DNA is TGTGCCAGCAGCGACCCGAGGGGGCCCTCGGGCACAGATACGCAGTATTTT. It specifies CASSDPRGPSGTDTQYF.

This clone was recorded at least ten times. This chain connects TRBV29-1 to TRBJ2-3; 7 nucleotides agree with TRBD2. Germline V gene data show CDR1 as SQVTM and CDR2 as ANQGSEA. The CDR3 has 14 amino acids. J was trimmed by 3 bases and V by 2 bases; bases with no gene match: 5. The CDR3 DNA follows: TGCAGCGTTGAACGGGGGGACGCTACAGATACGCAGTATTTT. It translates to CSVERGDATDTQYF.

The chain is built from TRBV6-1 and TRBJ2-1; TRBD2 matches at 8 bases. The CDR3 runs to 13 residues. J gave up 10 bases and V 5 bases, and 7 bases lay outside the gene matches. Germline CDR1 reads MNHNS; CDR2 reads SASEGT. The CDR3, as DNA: TGTGCCAGCAGTCGGGGGGGCCAGGAGGAGCAGTTCTTC. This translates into CASSRGGQEEQFF.